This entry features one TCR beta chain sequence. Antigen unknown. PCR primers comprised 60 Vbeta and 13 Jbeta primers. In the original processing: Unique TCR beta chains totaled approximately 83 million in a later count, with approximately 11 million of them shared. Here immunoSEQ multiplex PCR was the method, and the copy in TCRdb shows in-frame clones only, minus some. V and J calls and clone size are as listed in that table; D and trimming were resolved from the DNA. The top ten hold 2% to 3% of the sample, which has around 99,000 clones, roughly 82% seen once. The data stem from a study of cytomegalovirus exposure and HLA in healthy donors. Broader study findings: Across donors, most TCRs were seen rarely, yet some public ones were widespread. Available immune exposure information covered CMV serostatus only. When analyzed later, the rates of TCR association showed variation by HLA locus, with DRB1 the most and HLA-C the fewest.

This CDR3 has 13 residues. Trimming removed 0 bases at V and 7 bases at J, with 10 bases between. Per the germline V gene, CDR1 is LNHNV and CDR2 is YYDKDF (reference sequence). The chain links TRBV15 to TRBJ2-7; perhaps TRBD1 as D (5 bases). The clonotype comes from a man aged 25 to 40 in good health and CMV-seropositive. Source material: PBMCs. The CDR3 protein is CATSRDVAGEQYF. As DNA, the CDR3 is TGTGCCACCAGCAGAGATGTCGCAGGGGAGCAGTACTTC.